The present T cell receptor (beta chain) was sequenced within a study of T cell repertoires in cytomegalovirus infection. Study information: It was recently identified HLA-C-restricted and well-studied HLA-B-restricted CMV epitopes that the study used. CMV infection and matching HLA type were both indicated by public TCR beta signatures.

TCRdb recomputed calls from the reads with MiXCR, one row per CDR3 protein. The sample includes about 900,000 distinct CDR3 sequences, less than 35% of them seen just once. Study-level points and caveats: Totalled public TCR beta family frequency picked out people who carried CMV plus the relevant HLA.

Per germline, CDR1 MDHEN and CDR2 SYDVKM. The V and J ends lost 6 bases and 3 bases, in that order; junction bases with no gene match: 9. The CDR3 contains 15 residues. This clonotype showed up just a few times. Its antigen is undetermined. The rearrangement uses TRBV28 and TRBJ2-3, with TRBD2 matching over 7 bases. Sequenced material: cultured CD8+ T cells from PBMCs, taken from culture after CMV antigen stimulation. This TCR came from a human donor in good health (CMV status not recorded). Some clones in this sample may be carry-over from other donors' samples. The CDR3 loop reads CASSPAAGETDTQYF. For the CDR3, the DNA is TGTGCCAGCAGCCCAGCCGCGGGGGAAACAGATACGCAGTATTTT. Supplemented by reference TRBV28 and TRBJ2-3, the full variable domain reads DVKVTQSSRYLVKRTGEKVFLECVQDMDHENMFWYRQDPGLGLRLIYFSYDVKMKEKGDIPEGYSVSREKKERFSLILESASTNQTSMYLCASSPAAGETDTQYFGPGTRLTVL.